This T cell receptor (beta chain) was profiled in a study of OX40 agonist ivuxolimab in advanced cancers. Study background: Every 2 weeks, patients got intravenous ivuxolimab at one of six dose levels (0.01-10 mg/kg). Whole-study results and caveats: Among T cells, CD8+ cells averaged more expanded clones than CD4+ cells. The authors did not determine the antigen specificity of the expanded peripheral T cells.

A note on this clone: Its antigen remains unknown.

This CDR3 has 12 amino acids. CDR1 is ENHRY, CDR2 SYGVKD, per germline. Trimming cost V 6 bases and J 8 bases; bases outside gene matches: 4. Clones were read by immunoSEQ multiplex PCR, and TCRdb kept only the in-frame ones, dropping some. This sample yields 41,000 or so clones, of which around four fifths are seen a single time; 2.5% to 3% belongs to the top ten. This sequence joins TRBV10-3 and TRBJ2-1; TRBD1 matches 7 bases. The sample in question was CD4+ or CD8+ T cells sorted from blood, obtained in a trial of the OX40 agonist ivuxolimab. This sequence was found in an adult with an advanced solid tumor such as melanoma, head and neck, liver or kidney cancer. The CDR3 region is CAIRSTGDEQFF. The DNA of the CDR3 is TGTGCCATCAGATCCACAGGGGATGAGCAGTTCTTC.